A single sample is the source of the 2 T cell receptor beta chains below, sequenced in a study of PD-1 blockade in classical Hodgkin lymphoma. Time point noted: cycle 4 day 1 (C4D1), after more than five weeks of nivolumab. Every patient was affected by relapse after autologous stem cell transplantation, while exposure to brentuximab vedotin was not uniform. Researchers pulled CD8+ T cells out of thawed PBMCs using magnetic negative selection. The data were produced by immunoSEQ multiplex PCR, yet TCRdb's version contains in-frame clones alone and is incomplete. The data contain about 4,300 clones, 65% to 80% of them seen just once; the ten biggest clones take up over 20%. The input for sequencing was CD8+ T cells from blood, taken before the fourth cycle of nivolumab. The receptors shown here come from a human donor with classical Hodgkin lymphoma.

The genes are TRBV5-6 and TRBJ1-6; the D gene is possibly TRBD1 (5 bases). Germline V lookup: CDR1 SGHDT, CDR2 YYEEEE. CDR3 size: 12 residues. The germline V and J ends were trimmed by 5 bases and 6 bases, with 6 bases remaining between them. DNA for the CDR3: TGTGCCAGCAGAGACAGTAATTCACCCCTCCACTTT. Translation: CASRDSNSPLHF.

This clone was picked up a small number of times. The chain joins TRBV27 to TRBJ2-7, with 7 bases matching TRBD1. Trimming took 3 bases from V and 0 from J; bases not matched to a gene: 8. This CDR3 comprises 16 residues. Germline values: CDR1 MNHEY, CDR2 SMNVEV (reference sequence). CDR3 protein: CASSLYSAGGSYEQYF. In DNA, the CDR3 is TGTGCCAGCAGTTTGTATTCGGCAGGGGGCTCCTACGAGCAGTACTTC.